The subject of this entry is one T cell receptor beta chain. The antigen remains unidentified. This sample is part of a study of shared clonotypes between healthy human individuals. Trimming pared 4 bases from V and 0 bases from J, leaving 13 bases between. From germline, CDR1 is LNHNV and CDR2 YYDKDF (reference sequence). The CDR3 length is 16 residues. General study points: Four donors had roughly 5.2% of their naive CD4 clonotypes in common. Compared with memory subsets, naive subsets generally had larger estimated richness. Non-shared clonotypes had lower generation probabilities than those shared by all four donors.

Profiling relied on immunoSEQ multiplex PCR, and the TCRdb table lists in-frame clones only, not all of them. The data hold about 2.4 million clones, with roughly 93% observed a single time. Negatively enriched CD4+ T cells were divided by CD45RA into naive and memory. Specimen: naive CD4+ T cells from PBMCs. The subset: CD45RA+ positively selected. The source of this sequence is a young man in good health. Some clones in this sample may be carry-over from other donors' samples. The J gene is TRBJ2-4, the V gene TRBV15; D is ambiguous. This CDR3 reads CATSKGGNEAKNIQYF. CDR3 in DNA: TGTGCCACCAGCAAGGGCGGAAATGAAGCCAAAAACATTCAGTACTTC. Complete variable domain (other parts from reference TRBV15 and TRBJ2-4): DAMVIQNPRYQVTQFGKPVTLSCSQTLNHNVMYWYQQKSSQAPKLLFHYYDKDFNNEADTPDNFQSRRPNTSFCFLDIRSPGLGDTAMYLCATSKGGNEAKNIQYFGAGTRLSVL.